The 17 T cell receptor beta chains listed next were all sequenced from one sample in a study of T cell responses to AZD1222 COVID-19 vaccine. Assay used: immunoSEQ multiplex PCR; TCRdb lists only in-frame clones, some missing. The table lists 85,000 to 130,000 clones, 89% of them singletons, with 15% to 20% in the top ten. The input for sequencing was peripheral blood, taken on day 0 of AZD1222 vaccination. All receptors come from an adult in good health.

The chain combines TRBV7-8 with TRBJ2-5; maybe TRBD2 (7 bases). V was clipped by 4 bases and J by 7 bases, with 22 bases between them. The germline gives CDR1 SGHVS, CDR2 FQNEAQ. CDR3 length: 16 residues. In DNA form, the CDR3 reads TGTGCCAGCAGCTCTAGTGGGGGGGCGCCAGTCGGGACCCAGTACTTC. Its protein is CASSSSGGAPVGTQYF.

The chain joins TRBV12-3 or TRBV12-4 to TRBJ2-7; no definite D call. The CDR3 is 13 residues long. Trimming cost V 1 base and J 6 bases, with 10 bases left between them. CDR3 sequence (DNA): TGTGCCAGCAGTTTAGGACTCGGTAGCGAGCAGTACTTC. Translation: CASSLGLGSEQYF.

This chain links TRBV9 with TRBJ2-6; D is unresolved. Trimming removed 7 bases from V and 4 bases from J, with 6 bases in between. Per the germline V gene, CDR1 is SGDLS and CDR2 is YYNGEE. The CDR3 loop spans 12 amino acids. CDR3 loop: CASGPGANVLTF. The DNA for the CDR3 is TGTGCCAGCGGGCCCGGGGCCAACGTCCTGACTTTC.

This clone was detected once. The rearrangement links TRBV9 to TRBJ2-5; 9 bases match TRBD1. CDR3 size: 16 residues. V trimming: 0 bases; J trimming: 0 bases; junction bases outside the gene matches: 3. CDR1 is SGDLS, CDR2 YYNGEE, per germline. The CDR3 DNA is TGTGCCAGCAGCGTAGATGACAGGGGGTACCAAGAGACCCAGTACTTC. It translates to CASSVDDRGYQETQYF.

This chain connects TRBV5-8 to TRBJ2-1, with D unresolved. Trimming pared 0 bases from V and 8 bases from J, leaving 9 bases between. Germline V gene sequence: CDR1 SGHTS, CDR2 YDEGEE. The CDR3 consists of 13 residues. CDR3 bases: TGTGCCAGCAGCTTGGCAGGTTTTGATGAGCAGTTCTTC. It codes for CASSLAGFDEQFF.

The V call is TRBV9, the J call TRBJ1-1; TRBD1 might be the D (5 bases). V gave up 3 bases and J gave up 1 base, with 19 bases separating them. Germline V gene lookup returns CDR1 SGDLS and CDR2 YYNGEE. The CDR3 runs 17 residues. The CDR3 protein is CASSGGKGRRPNTEAFF. Written as DNA, the CDR3 is TGTGCCAGCAGCGGGGGAAAGGGACGGAGACCGAACACTGAAGCTTTCTTT.

The chain uses TRBV19 and TRBJ2-7; TRBD1 matches 9 bases. V lost 5 bases to trimming and J lost 4 bases; unmatched junction nucleotides: 6. The CDR3 is 14 amino acids. CDR1 is LNHDA and CDR2 is SQIVND in the germline V gene (reference sequence). Here the CDR3 reads CASSLGQGSYEQYF. For the CDR3, the DNA is TGTGCCAGTAGTCTCGGACAGGGGAGTTACGAGCAGTACTTC.

The count of this clone is one. This chain uses TRBV10-3 with TRBJ1-1; D unclear. CDR3 length: 13 amino acids. V lost 0 bases, J lost 5 bases, and 7 bases lay in between. Germline loops: CDR1 ENHRY, CDR2 SYGVKD. The CDR3: CAISESAVTEAFF. The CDR3 bases are TGTGCCATCAGTGAGTCTGCGGTGACTGAAGCTTTCTTT.

The chain has TRBV19 and TRBJ2-3; perhaps D is TRBD1 or TRBD2 (5 bases each). Germline-derived CDR1 and CDR2 are LNHDA and SQIVND (reference sequence). Trimming cost V 10 bases and J 4 bases, with 27 bases left between them. The CDR3 covers 17 residues. The CDR3 loop reads CATSGTPQAVSPDTQYF. The CDR3 DNA reads as TGTGCCACTTCCGGGACGCCCCAAGCCGTTAGTCCAGATACGCAGTATTTT.

The V gene is TRBV11-2, the J gene TRBJ2-3, with 9 bases aligning to TRBD1. CDR3 length equals 16 residues. Germline V lookup: CDR1 SGHAT, CDR2 FQNNGV. The V gene end was trimmed by 1 base and the J gene end by 3 bases; junction bases not matched to a gene: 5. The CDR3 nucleotides read TGTGCCAGCAGCTTAGTACAGGGGGCATGGACAGATACGCAGTATTTT. This encodes CASSLVQGAWTDTQYF.

J is TRBJ2-5 and V is TRBV6-1; 8 nucleotides line up with TRBD2. This CDR3 has 13 amino acids. Germline lookup yields CDR1 MNHNS and CDR2 SASEGT. V shed 7 bases, J shed 4 bases, and the junction held 5 bases outside the gene matches. CDR3 residues: CASMLAGSETQYF. The CDR3, as DNA: TGTGCCAGCATGTTAGCGGGGTCAGAGACCCAGTACTTC.

The chain employs TRBV10-1 and TRBJ2-3; D unclear. The CDR3 totals 14 residues. Germline V CDR1 and CDR2: WNHNN, SYGVQD (reference sequence). V lost 2 bases, J lost 0 bases, and 6 bases lay in between. CDR3 amino acids: CASSEASSTDTQYF. For the CDR3, the DNA is TGCGCCAGCAGTGAGGCCAGCAGCACAGATACGCAGTATTTT.

The rearrangement uses TRBV5-1 and TRBJ2-1; D remains unclear. Trimming shortened V by 7 bases and J by 8 bases, and 16 bases separated the two germline ends. From germline, CDR1 is SGHRS and CDR2 YFSETQ. This CDR3 has 13 residues. The DNA of the CDR3 is TGCGCCAGCGTAGGGCCATGGGTGGATGAGCAGTTCTTC. Translated, it gives CASVGPWVDEQFF. Using reference TRBV5-1 and TRBJ2-1 for the parts outside the CDR3, the full variable domain is KAGVTQTPRYLIKTRGQQVTLSCSPISGHRSVSWYQQTPGQGLQFLFEYFSETQRNKGNFPGRFSGRQFSNSRSEMNVSTLELGDSALYLCASVGPWVDEQFFGPGTRLTVL.

The chain carries TRBV10-3 and TRBJ2-7; 7 positions agree with TRBD1. Trimming took 0 bases from V and 6 from J; bases not matched to a gene: 8. Germline loops: CDR1 ENHRY, CDR2 SYGVKD. The CDR3 covers 15 residues. This CDR3 reads CAISESGTDLSEQYF. In nucleotides, the CDR3 is TGTGCCATCAGTGAGTCCGGGACAGACCTGAGCGAGCAGTACTTC.

The V gene is TRBV29-1, the J gene TRBJ2-2; D possibly corresponds to TRBD1 (7 bases). V lost 7 bases and J lost 7, with 22 bases in between. Germline V lookup: CDR1 SQVTM, CDR2 ANQGSEA. The CDR3 extends over 15 amino acids. In DNA, the CDR3 is TGCAGCGCTCGACAGGGCCAAGGGGGGATCGGGGAGCTGTTTTTT. It encodes CSARQGQGGIGELFF.

The gene calls are TRBV27 and TRBJ1-6; TRBD1 matches at 7 bases. This CDR3 is 17 amino acids long. Germline V gives CDR1 MNHEY, CDR2 SMNVEV (reference sequence). The ends lost 5 bases at V and 5 bases at J; junction bases unmatched: 12. As DNA, the CDR3 is TGTGCCAGCAGTCTCCAATTGGGACAGCTTGATAATTCACCCCTCCACTTT. Its protein is CASSLQLGQLDNSPLHF.

The chain employs TRBV7-9 and TRBJ1-1; D is uncertain. The CDR3 has 15 amino acids. Germline values: CDR1 SEHNR, CDR2 FQNEAQ (reference sequence). V dropped 1 base and J dropped 4 bases, with 13 bases sitting between them. CDR3 DNA: TGTGCCAGCAGCTTAGAGGTGGTCTGGGGCACTGAAGCTTTCTTT. It translates to CASSLEVVWGTEAFF.